The TCR beta chain described here comes from a study of blood T cell repertoires in COVID-19. CDR1 is MNHNS and CDR2 is SASEGT in the germline V gene. The V end lost 3 bases, the J end lost 5 bases, and 10 bases lay between the germline ends. The CDR3 has 13 amino acids. The age range of participants was about 18 to 95 years, with residence in 20 to 25 US areas. Produced via immunoSEQ multiplex PCR; TCRdb's table is partial and in-frame only. The table shows approximately 220,000 clones, with 70% to 90% occurring only once. The gene calls are TRBV6-1 and TRBJ1-2; D remains unclear. The sequenced material came from PBMCs or T cells enriched from blood (not recorded which). This sequence was found in a woman between 40 and 50 years old with acute COVID-19. The CDR3 nucleotides are TGTGCCAGCAGTGACCGGGATTCTTATGGCTACACCTTC. The encoded protein is CASSDRDSYGYTF.